This TCR beta chain was documented in a study of blood T cell repertoires in COVID-19. About the research overall: From T cells, B-cell-depleted T cells, or PBMCs came the material, which was cDNA or gDNA.

Trimming took 6 bases from V and 1 from J, leaving 18 bases between them. The CDR3 is 16 amino acids. The germline V gene encodes CDR1 SGHAT and CDR2 FQNNGV. In assigning cohorts, the study relied on participant-reported clinical history. Recovery among Cohort 3 donors was established by two negative PCRs, clearance, or symptom resolution. Libraries were prepared by immunoSEQ multiplex PCR; TCRdb keeps only in-frame clonotypes and omits some of them. The sample comprises fewer than 350,000 clones, around 90% of which are singletons, and around 1% rests with the top ten. The chain is built from TRBV11-2 and TRBJ1-1; no clear D. The sequence derives from a woman aged 25 to 39 who had recovered from COVID-19. The sequenced material came from PBMCs or T cells enriched from blood (not recorded which). CDR3 DNA: TGTGCCAGCAGTCAAGCCAGAACCCGGGGGAACACTGAAGCTTTCTTT. It specifies CASSQARTRGNTEAFF.